The sample holds a few counts of the clone carrying this T cell receptor (beta chain). These data are taken from a study of blood T cell repertoires in COVID-19. Study at large: Specimens from acute and convalescent COVID-19 originated in the United States, Italy and Spain.

Method: immunoSEQ multiplex PCR; TCRdb's copy keeps in-frame clones and lacks some. The sample lists 44,000 or so clones, 83% occurring once. The CDR3 consists of 12 residues. Trimming cost V 4 bases and J 4 bases, with 7 bases left between them. The sequencing input was peripheral blood. This chain uses TRBV12-3 or TRBV12-4 with TRBJ1-2, with unresolved D. This clonotype was obtained from an older man in a cohort sampled during active COVID-19. CDR3 amino acids: CASSSGLYGYTF. The CDR3 DNA follows: TGTGCCAGCAGTTCCGGACTCTATGGCTACACCTTC.